This section outlines one T cell receptor beta chain sequence together with its context. The data originate from a study of blood T cell repertoires in COVID-19. Whole-study context: Sources were T cells, B-cell-depleted T cells, or PBMCs; the material itself was cDNA or gDNA.

This CDR3 contains 16 residues. From germline, CDR1 is KGHSH and CDR2 LQKENI. The ends lost 4 bases at V and 1 base at J; junction bases unmatched: 5. As processed by the authors: Estimated nucleated cell counts came from reference gene primer amplification. Clones were sequenced by immunoSEQ multiplex PCR, and TCRdb holds only the in-frame ones, with some missing. V, J and clone size derive from that table, while D and trimming were established from the DNA sequence. The sample yields under 350,000 clones, 80% to 90% seen once. The source is a woman between 35 and 50 years old with acute COVID-19. Input material: PBMCs or T cells enriched from blood (not recorded which). The chain combines TRBV18 with TRBJ2-2, with TRBD1 matching 8 bases. CDR3 loop: CASSREGQGNTGELFF. CDR3 bases: TGTGCCAGCTCACGAGAAGGACAGGGGAACACCGGGGAGCTGTTTTTT.